The clone carrying this T cell receptor (beta chain) was detected only a few times. What it binds is not known. One end of the junction does not line up with germline, which may come from a read error. This specimen belongs to a study of regulatory T cells in long-lasting Graves disease. The study's findings and limits: Sharing of public clonotypes was greater in persistent patients (about 3,000) than in new patients (approximately 940). Thyroid tissue was not studied; only peripheral blood was.

The CDR3 is 13 residues long. Relying on iRepertoire HTBI primers and Arm-PCR of CDR3 regions, the team built TCR beta libraries. Original data processing: Segment identification across samples yielded 55 to 65 TRBV and more than twelve TRBJ segments. Each CDR3 protein is one row after TCRdb ran MiXCR on the multiplex PCR reads. The V and J calls follow TCRdb's processing rather than the paper's. The sample lists 250,000 or so distinct CDR3 sequences; 20% were seen once. Time point here: newly diagnosed GD, antithyroid drugs for less than 3 months. PBMC-derived RNA was used for the TCR library. With EDTA tubes as the receptacles, 7 to 9 milliliters of peripheral blood were drawn.

The material sequenced was peripheral blood mononuclear cells (PBMCs), taken at new diagnosis, from a patient treated with antithyroid drugs. This chain connects TRBV12-3 or TRBV12-4 to TRBJ1-1; tentative D call: TRBD1 (5 bases). The TCR comes from a female donor with Graves disease. In nucleotides, the CDR3 is TGTGCCAACAGTTTGGGGGGGAACACTGAAGCTTTCTTT. Translated: CANSLGGNTEAFF.